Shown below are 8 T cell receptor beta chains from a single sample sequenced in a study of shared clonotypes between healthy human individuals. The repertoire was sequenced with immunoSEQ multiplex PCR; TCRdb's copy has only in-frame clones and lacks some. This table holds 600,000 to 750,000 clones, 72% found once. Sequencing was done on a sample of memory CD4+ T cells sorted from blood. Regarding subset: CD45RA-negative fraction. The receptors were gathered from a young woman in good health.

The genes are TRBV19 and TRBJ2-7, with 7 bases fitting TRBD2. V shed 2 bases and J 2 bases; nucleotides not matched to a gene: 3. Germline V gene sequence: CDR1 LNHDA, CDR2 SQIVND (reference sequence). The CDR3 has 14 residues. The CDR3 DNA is TGTGCCAGTAGTATACAGCGGGGCCCCTACGAGCAGTACTTC. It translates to CASSIQRGPYEQYF.

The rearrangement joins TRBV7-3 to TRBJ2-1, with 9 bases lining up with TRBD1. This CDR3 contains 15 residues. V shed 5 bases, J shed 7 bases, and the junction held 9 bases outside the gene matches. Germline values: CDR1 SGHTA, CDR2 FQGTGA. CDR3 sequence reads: CASSPRDRAANEQFF. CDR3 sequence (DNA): TGTGCCAGCAGCCCCCGGGACAGGGCTGCGAATGAGCAGTTCTTC.

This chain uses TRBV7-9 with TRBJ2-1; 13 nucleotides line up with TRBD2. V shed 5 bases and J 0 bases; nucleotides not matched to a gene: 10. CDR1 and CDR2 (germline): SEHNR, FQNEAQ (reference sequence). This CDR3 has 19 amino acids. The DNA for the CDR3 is TGTGCCAGCAGCCCCGGACTAGCGGGAGAAGGCAGCTCCTACAATGAGCAGTTCTTC. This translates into CASSPGLAGEGSSYNEQFF.

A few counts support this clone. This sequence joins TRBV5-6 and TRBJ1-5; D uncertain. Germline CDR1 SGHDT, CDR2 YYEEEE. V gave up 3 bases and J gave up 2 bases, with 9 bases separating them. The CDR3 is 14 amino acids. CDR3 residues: CASSSYGGNQPQHF. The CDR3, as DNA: TGTGCCAGCAGCTCCTACGGGGGCAATCAGCCCCAGCATTTT.

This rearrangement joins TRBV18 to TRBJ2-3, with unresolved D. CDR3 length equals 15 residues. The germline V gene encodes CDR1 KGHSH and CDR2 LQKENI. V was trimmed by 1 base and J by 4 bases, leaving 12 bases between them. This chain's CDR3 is CASSPLDAKADTQYF. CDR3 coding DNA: TGTGCCAGCTCACCACTAGACGCGAAGGCAGATACGCAGTATTTT. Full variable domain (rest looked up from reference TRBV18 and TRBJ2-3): NAGVMQNPRHLVRRRGQEARLRCSPMKGHSHVYWYRQLPEEGLKFMVYLQKENIIDESGMPKERFSAEFPKEGPSILRIQQVVRGDSAAYFCASSPLDAKADTQYFGPGTRLTVL.

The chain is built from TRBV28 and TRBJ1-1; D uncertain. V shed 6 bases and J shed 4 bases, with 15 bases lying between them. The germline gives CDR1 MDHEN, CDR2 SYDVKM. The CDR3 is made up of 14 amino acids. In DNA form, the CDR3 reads TGTGCCAGCAGCCCTTGGGCAGAGGCCACTGAAGCTTTCTTT. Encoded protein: CASSPWAEATEAFF.

CDR3 sequence: CASSLARTGVGEQYF. The CDR3 DNA sequence: TGTGCCAGCAGCTTGGCGAGGACAGGGGTCGGCGAGCAGTACTTC. The chain links TRBV5-4 to TRBJ2-7; TRBD1 aligns across 9 bases. The CDR3 runs to 15 residues. V lost 0 bases, J lost 6 bases, and 7 bases stayed unmatched. CDR1 is SGHNT and CDR2 is YYREEE in the germline V gene (reference sequence).

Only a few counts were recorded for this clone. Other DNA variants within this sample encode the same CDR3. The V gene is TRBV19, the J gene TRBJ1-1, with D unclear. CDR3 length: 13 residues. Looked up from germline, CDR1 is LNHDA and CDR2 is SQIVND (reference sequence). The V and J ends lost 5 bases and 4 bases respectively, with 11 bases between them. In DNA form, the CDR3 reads TGTGCCAGTAGTTGGGGTGAGGGCACTGAAGCTTTCTTT. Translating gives CASSWGEGTEAFF.